This T cell receptor (beta chain) is drawn from a study of blood T cells in healthy people across ages. This clonotype was seen only once. Primed by a sample-barcoded 5' primer and a J-beta primer mix, a second PCR proceeded for 7 to 11 cycles. There were at least 2.5 million CDR3-containing paired-end reads obtained from each sample. TCRdb re-analysed the 5' RACE reads in MiXCR, keeping a single row per CDR3 protein. The repertoire includes 1.2 million to 1.5 million distinct CDR3 sequences, roughly 64% of them detected once, and over 5.5% sits in the top ten. Researchers report isolating at least 6.5 million PBMCs per sample. The sample consisted of blood. This sequence was found in a man in his late teens or twenties in good health.

Here the CDR3 DNA reads TGTGCCAGCAGCTTAAGCTTCTCCGGCAGGGGGACAGATACGCAGTATTTT. It translates to CASSLSFSGRGTDTQYF. The V gene is TRBV7-9, the J gene TRBJ2-3; 7 bases fit TRBD1. CDR3 length equals 17 residues. The V gene end was trimmed by 2 bases and the J gene end by 3 bases; junction bases not matched to a gene: 11. CDR1 and CDR2 (germline): SEHNR, FQNEAQ (reference sequence). Based on the CDR3 plus reference TRBV7-9 and TRBJ2-3, the full variable domain is DTGVSQNPRHKITKRGQNVTFRCDPISEHNRLYWYRQTLGQGPEFLTYFQNEAQLEKSRLLSDRFSAERPKGSFSTLEIQRTEQGDSAMYLCASSLSFSGRGTDTQYFGPGTRLTVL.